Following are 32 T cell receptor beta chains from one sample sequenced in a study of shared clonotypes between healthy human individuals. Sequenced by immunoSEQ multiplex PCR; TCRdb stores in-frame clones only, minus some. The sample has 2 million to 2.5 million clones; over 85% are singletons. What was sequenced was naive CD4+ T cells from PBMCs. Subset denoted: CD45RA+ positively selected. Receptors originate from a man younger than 30 in good health. Some clones in this sample may be carry-over from other donors' samples.

V gene TRBV5-6 combines with J gene TRBJ2-1; perhaps TRBD2 as D (5 bases). CDR1 SGHDT and CDR2 YYEEEE come from the germline V gene. The V gene lost 4 bases and the J gene lost 8 bases, with 19 bases spanning the gap. The CDR3 spans 15 residues. The CDR3 coding sequence is TGTGCCAGCAGCCGAGGGCCGAACGAAGGTGATGAGCAGTTCTTC. It yields the protein CASSRGPNEGDEQFF.

The rearrangement joins TRBV2 to TRBJ2-2, with no clear D. This CDR3 contains 15 residues. Germline V gene data show CDR1 as SNHLY and CDR2 as FYNNEI. Trimming took 6 bases from V and 6 from J, leaving 17 bases between them. In DNA form, the CDR3 reads TGTGCCAGCAGAAAAATAGTATCCCTAGCCGGGGAGCTGTTTTTT. It translates to CASRKIVSLAGELFF.

The CDR3 DNA sequence: TGTGCCAGCAGTTTCAGGGGCAATCCCGTCCAGCATTTT. Its translation is CASSFRGNPVQHF. J is TRBJ1-5 and V is TRBV27, with a weak D call TRBD1 (6 bases). V was pared by 3 bases and J by 12 bases, with 15 bases between. The CDR3 totals 13 residues. Germline loops: CDR1 MNHEY, CDR2 SMNVEV (reference sequence).

This chain links TRBV5-1 with TRBJ2-2; a weak D match, TRBD2 (5 bases). From germline, CDR1 is SGHRS and CDR2 YFSETQ. V shed 5 bases and J shed 1 base, with 12 bases lying between them. The CDR3 runs 15 residues. CDR3 in DNA: TGCGCCAGCAGAAAGACTACGGTGAACACCGGGGAGCTGTTTTTT. Translation: CASRKTTVNTGELFF.

Only one count was recorded for this clone. Other DNA sequences in this sample translate to the same CDR3. This rearrangement joins TRBV29-1 to TRBJ1-1; D not certain. CDR3 length: 13 amino acids. The V gene lost 5 bases and the J gene lost 1 base, with 11 bases spanning the gap. Germline CDR1 and CDR2: SQVTM and ANQGSEA. CDR3 DNA: TGCAGCGTTCAAGGTAGGGCGAACACTGAAGCTTTCTTT. Translating it yields CSVQGRANTEAFF.

This clone has just one count. The chain has TRBV7-9 and TRBJ2-7, with 7 bases that match TRBD1. The CDR3 loop spans 14 amino acids. V lost 5 bases and J lost 0; bases outside the gene matches: 4. Germline CDR1 reads SEHNR; CDR2 reads FQNEAQ (reference sequence). The CDR3, as DNA: TGTGCCAGCAGCACTACAGGGGCCTCCTACGAGCAGTACTTC. The encoded protein is CASSTTGASYEQYF.

This clone has more than one count but fewer than ten. The rearrangement uses TRBV14 and TRBJ2-2; 12 bases are shared with TRBD2. The CDR3 has 15 residues. Germline trimming cut 8 bases from V and 6 bases from J; bases unmatched to any gene: 7. Germline CDR1 is SGHDN and CDR2 is FVKESK. In nucleotides, the CDR3 is TGTGCCAGCGCGCGACTAGCGGGAGCACCCGGGGAGCTGTTTTTT. Translation: CASARLAGAPGELFF.

This chain links TRBV5-1 with TRBJ1-6; D possibly corresponds to TRBD1 (6 bases). The CDR3 is 16 residues long. V was trimmed by 4 bases and J by 3 bases, leaving 14 bases between them. Looked up from germline, CDR1 is SGHRS and CDR2 is YFSETQ. The DNA for the CDR3 is TGCGCCAGCAGCCGCGATGGGGGGCTCTATAATTCACCCCTCCACTTT. Residues: CASSRDGGLYNSPLHF.

The CDR3 nucleotides are TGTGCCAGCAGTTGGGAAGCAAACACTGAAGCTTTCTTT. Protein: CASSWEANTEAFF. The gene calls are TRBV2 and TRBJ1-1; D is unclear. This CDR3 spans 13 amino acids. V was shortened by 5 bases and J by 2 bases, with 9 bases between the two germline ends. CDR1 SNHLY and CDR2 FYNNEI come from the germline V gene.

The chain recombines TRBV5-1 with TRBJ2-1; 7 nucleotides match TRBD2. The length of the CDR3 is 16 residues. Trimming removed 2 bases from V and 6 bases from J; junction bases left unmatched: 11. The germline V gene encodes CDR1 SGHRS and CDR2 YFSETQ. The CDR3 protein is CASSFSVGGRGNEQFF. CDR3 nucleotides: TGCGCCAGCAGCTTTAGCGTCGGAGGGAGGGGCAATGAGCAGTTCTTC.

The chain recombines TRBV6-5 with TRBJ2-3, with D unclear. Germline assignment: CDR1 MNHEY and CDR2 SVGAGI. The V and J ends lost 6 bases and 5 bases respectively, with 15 bases between them. The CDR3 loop spans 14 amino acids. As DNA, the CDR3 is TGTGCCAGCAGCCGAACACGCCCGATAGATACGCAGTATTTT. As protein: CASSRTRPIDTQYF.

The chain has TRBV6-5 and TRBJ1-5, with 9 bases identical to TRBD1. CDR3 size: 15 residues. J gave up 3 bases and V 6 bases, and 6 bases lay outside the gene matches. The germline V gene has CDR1 MNHEY and CDR2 SVGAGI. The DNA for the CDR3 is TGTGCCAGCAGCCATGACAGGGGGAACAATCAGCCCCAGCATTTT. Its protein is CASSHDRGNNQPQHF.

V is TRBV10-3 and J is TRBJ2-7; D is tentatively TRBD1 or TRBD2 (5 bases each). From germline, CDR1 is ENHRY and CDR2 SYGVKD. The germline V and J ends were trimmed by 4 bases and 3 bases, with 13 bases remaining between them. CDR3 length equals 14 residues. The CDR3 sequence is CAISGQGDLYEQYF. DNA of the CDR3: TGTGCCATCAGTGGCCAGGGAGACCTCTACGAGCAGTACTTC.

The chain links TRBV5-6 to TRBJ2-2; 7 nucleotides agree with TRBD2. Germline trimming cut 3 bases from V and 2 bases from J; bases unmatched to any gene: 13. CDR1 and CDR2 (germline): SGHDT, YYEEEE. The CDR3 covers 18 residues. DNA of the CDR3: TGTGCCAGCAGCTCTCTAGCTGGCCTAGCGGAAAACACCGGGGAGCTGTTTTTT. Protein product: CASSSLAGLAENTGELFF.

This clone is a singleton in its sample. Other DNA sequences from this sample encode an identical CDR3 as well. The genes are TRBV18 and TRBJ2-1; 7 bases line up with TRBD1. V shed 3 bases, J shed 0 bases, and the junction held 2 bases outside the gene matches. This CDR3 is built from 15 residues. Germline CDR1 KGHSH, CDR2 LQKENI. The CDR3 nucleotides read TGTGCCAGCTCACCGCCAGGGGGCTCCTACAATGAGCAGTTCTTC. It codes for CASSPPGGSYNEQFF.

The chain joins TRBV28 to TRBJ2-1, with 8 bases identical to TRBD2. This CDR3 has 16 residues. The junction had 14 bases not matched to a gene; V was cut back by 8 bases and J by 5 bases. Germline V gene sequence: CDR1 MDHEN, CDR2 SYDVKM. The CDR3 loop reads CASFSAAGGRDNEQFF. The CDR3 nucleotides are TGTGCCAGCTTTTCAGCTGCGGGAGGCCGTGACAATGAGCAGTTCTTC.

This clone occurred once. The genes are TRBV5-1 and TRBJ2-1, with 14 bases that match TRBD2. The CDR3 has 16 residues. Germline V CDR1 and CDR2: SGHRS, YFSETQ. J lost 9 bases, V lost 0 bases, and 5 bases had no gene match. The DNA of the CDR3 is TGCGCCAGCAGCTTGGAGACTAGCGGGAGGGGTAGTGAGCAGTTCTTC. Its translation: CASSLETSGRGSEQFF. Filled out from reference TRBV5-1 and TRBJ2-1, the complete variable domain reads KAGVTQTPRYLIKTRGQQVTLSCSPISGHRSVSWYQQTPGQGLQFLFEYFSETQRNKGNFPGRFSGRQFSNSRSEMNVSTLELGDSALYLCASSLETSGRGSEQFFGPGTRLTVL.

This sequence joins TRBV29-1 and TRBJ2-1; unclear D gene. With 5 bases removed from V and 8 bases from J, the gap between germline ends came to 4 bases. The CDR3 is made up of 9 amino acids. The germline V gene encodes CDR1 SQVTM and CDR2 ANQGSEA. The CDR3 DNA reads as TGCAGCGTTTGGGATGAGCAGTTCTTC. Translated: CSVWDEQFF.

Of note for this clone: The same CDR3 arises from other DNA sequences in this sample as well. The DNA of the CDR3 is TGTGCCAGCAGCCGCGGAACTAGCGGGAGCTCCTACGAGCAGTACTTC. Its protein is CASSRGTSGSSYEQYF. This chain links TRBV4-2 with TRBJ2-7; TRBD2 matches 11 bases. Germline CDR1 reads LGHNA; CDR2 reads YNFKEQ. Trimming removed 4 bases from V and 0 bases from J; junction bases left unmatched: 5. This CDR3 region has 16 residues.

The rearrangement joins TRBV15 to TRBJ2-1; D gene ambiguous. V dropped 5 bases and J dropped 4 bases, with 21 bases sitting between them. Germline V gene lookup returns CDR1 LNHNV and CDR2 YYDKDF (reference sequence). CDR3 length equals 17 residues. DNA of the CDR3: TGTGCCACCAGCCGACGCCGCGAGGTGGGGATTTACAATGAGCAGTTCTTC. Translation gives CATSRRREVGIYNEQFF.

The rearrangement links TRBV30 to TRBJ2-3, with TRBD2 as a possible D gene (6 bases). The CDR3 has 15 amino acids. Trimming took 0 bases from V and 4 from J, leaving 14 bases between them. Germline V gives CDR1 GTSNPN, CDR2 SVGIG (reference sequence). CDR3 nucleotide sequence: TGTGCCTGGAGTGTATTAACGGGAGTGGCAGATACGCAGTATTTT. The encoded protein is CAWSVLTGVADTQYF.

The CDR3 loop is CASWTGVGYDEQYF. The CDR3 DNA reads as TGCGCCAGCTGGACAGGGGTAGGGTATGACGAGCAGTACTTC. The chain links TRBV5-1 to TRBJ2-7; TRBD1 aligns across 9 bases. CDR1 is SGHRS, CDR2 YFSETQ, per germline. The V and J ends lost 7 bases and 5 bases, in that order; junction bases with no gene match: 10. This CDR3 comprises 14 residues. Supplemented by reference TRBV5-1 and TRBJ2-7, the full variable domain reads KAGVTQTPRYLIKTRGQQVTLSCSPISGHRSVSWYQQTPGQGLQFLFEYFSETQRNKGNFPGRFSGRQFSNSRSEMNVSTLELGDSALYLCASWTGVGYDEQYFGPGTRLTVT.

About this clone itself: The junction does not match germline at one end; this may be a read error. The rearrangement uses TRBV6-5 and TRBJ2-1; 8 bases align to TRBD1. The germline CDR1 and CDR2 sequences are MNHEY and SVGAGI. This CDR3 region has 14 residues. CDR3 nucleotides: TGTGCCTGCAGGGGGCTATCCCTCCTCAATGAGCAGTTCTTC. Protein: CACRGLSLLNEQFF.

This clone was observed a single time. This rearrangement joins TRBV29-1 to TRBJ2-3; 7 bases are shared with TRBD2. V dropped 7 bases and J dropped 1; count of bases not matched to a gene: 8. This CDR3 is built from 14 residues. CDR1 is SQVTM and CDR2 is ANQGSEA in the germline V gene. For the CDR3, the DNA is TGCAGCGAGCGGGACTCAGTCGGCACAGATACGCAGTATTTT. Its translation: CSERDSVGTDTQYF.

CDR3 sequence reads: CASSQNSYQPQHF. The CDR3 coding sequence is TGCGCCAGCAGCCAAAACAGTTATCAGCCCCAGCATTTT. The chain recombines TRBV4-1 with TRBJ1-5; D gene unclear. The CDR3 length is 13 residues. The germline CDR1 and CDR2 sequences are MGHRA and YSYEKL. Trimming pared 2 bases from V and 5 bases from J, leaving 7 bases between.

The chain links TRBV11-2 to TRBJ1-1; D gene unclear. V was clipped by 3 bases and J by 0 bases, with 8 bases between them. The CDR3 consists of 14 residues. Germline-derived CDR1 and CDR2 are SGHAT and FQNNGV. This CDR3 is CASSFNRVNTEAFF. The CDR3 DNA is TGTGCCAGCAGCTTTAATAGGGTGAACACTGAAGCTTTCTTT.

This clone was observed a single time. J is TRBJ2-1 and V is TRBV11-3; 8 positions agree with TRBD2. Trimming removed 5 bases from V and 5 bases from J; junction bases left unmatched: 14. The CDR3 has 17 amino acids. Germline-derived CDR1 and CDR2 are SGHNT and YENEEA. CDR3 loop: CASSVGMRLAPDNEQFF. For the CDR3, the DNA is TGTGCCAGCAGCGTAGGTATGAGACTAGCGCCGGACAATGAGCAGTTCTTC.

The chain carries TRBV5-4 and TRBJ2-6, with 8 bases matching TRBD1. Germline V CDR1 and CDR2: SGHNT, YYREEE (reference sequence). The CDR3 covers 16 residues. V lost 7 bases, J lost 4 bases, and 10 bases stayed unmatched. The CDR3 DNA is TGTGCCAGCTTGGACAGGGTAACGTCCGGGGCCAACGTCCTGACTTTC. Its translation is CASLDRVTSGANVLTF.

The rearrangement joins TRBV18 to TRBJ2-3; no definite D call. The ends were cut back, 4 bases at V and 5 bases at J, with 7 bases in the middle. CDR3 size: 12 residues. Germline loops: CDR1 KGHSH, CDR2 LQKENI. This CDR3 reads CASSRMEDTQYF. In nucleotides, the CDR3 is TGTGCCAGCTCACGGATGGAAGATACGCAGTATTTT.

In regard to this clone: This sample includes further DNA sequences coding for the same CDR3. The chain uses TRBV29-1 and TRBJ1-2, with 8 nucleotides matching TRBD1. J lost 6 bases, V lost 6 bases, and 6 bases had no gene match. The CDR3 spans 12 residues. Germline V gene data show CDR1 as SQVTM and CDR2 as ANQGSEA. The CDR3 spells CSVVGQGDGYTF. CDR3 in DNA: TGCAGCGTAGTAGGACAGGGAGATGGCTACACCTTC.

This sequence joins TRBV5-1 and TRBJ2-1; D is undetermined. Deletions cut 0 bases from V and 10 bases from J, with 8 bases between. Germline loops: CDR1 SGHRS, CDR2 YFSETQ. The CDR3 extends over 12 amino acids. This CDR3 is CASSLEWGEQFF. The CDR3 nucleotides read TGCGCCAGCAGCTTGGAATGGGGAGAGCAGTTCTTC.

The rearrangement links TRBV9 to TRBJ1-1; the D gene is possibly TRBD1 (6 bases). The CDR3 sequence is 15 residues long. The ends were cut back, 3 bases at V and 5 bases at J, with 17 bases in the middle. CDR1 SGDLS and CDR2 YYNGEE come from the germline V gene. This CDR3 reads CASSAGGQIGTEAFF. CDR3 coding DNA: TGTGCCAGCAGCGCGGGGGGGCAAATTGGGACTGAAGCTTTCTTT.